This T cell receptor beta chain is from a study of CD4+ T cells in melanoma. Turning to this clone: What it binds is not known.

Notes on the study in general: Neoantigen-specific CD4+ T cells in melanoma reportedly had diverse differentiation states. A reported correlation linked neoantigen-specific CD4+ T cells to CD8+, macrophage and B cell function.

Germline-derived CDR1 and CDR2 are MNHEY and SVGAGI. The CDR3 consists of 16 residues. Trimming at V came to 4 bases and at J to 4 bases, leaving 9 bases not matched to a gene. The table came from immunoSEQ multiplex PCR; TCRdb's copy has only in-frame clones and leaves some out. Altogether around 130,000 clones are present, approximately 91% being singletons, with the ten largest covering more than 1.5%. The source of this sequence is a human donor with melanoma. The chain couples TRBV6-5 to TRBJ1-2; 10 nucleotides agree with TRBD1. CDR3 sequence: CASSFVMTGGPYGYTF. In DNA, the CDR3 is TGTGCCAGCAGTTTCGTAATGACAGGGGGCCCCTATGGCTACACCTTC.